This record concerns one T cell receptor (beta chain) sequence. The data belong to a study of OX40 agonist ivuxolimab in advanced cancers. Germline CDR1 is LNHDA and CDR2 is SQIVND (reference sequence). V lost 8 bases to trimming and J lost 4 bases; unmatched junction nucleotides: 5. The CDR3 loop spans 13 amino acids. The table came from immunoSEQ multiplex PCR; TCRdb's copy has only in-frame clones and leaves some out. Seen here are tens of thousands of clones, roughly 84% observed once, and the top ten hold 0.25% to 0.4%. The receptor's source is an adult with an advanced solid tumor such as melanoma, head and neck, liver or kidney cancer. The sample was CD4+ or CD8+ T cells sorted from blood, taken in a trial of the OX40 agonist ivuxolimab. This rearrangement joins TRBV19 to TRBJ2-3; 8 bases map to TRBD2. The CDR3 spells CASQRGGADTQYF. The DNA for the CDR3 is TGTGCCAGTCAACGGGGGGGAGCAGATACGCAGTATTTT.